The rows below give T cell receptor beta chains drawn from one sample of a study of molecular identifiers for immune sequencing clone quantification. Via MiXCR, TCRdb re-called the PCR reads, giving one row per CDR3 protein. The sample contains 350,000 or so distinct CDR3 sequences, about a fifth of which appear only once. Sequencing was performed on naive CD8+ T cells from blood, with Jurkat cell RNA spiked in. The receptors were sampled from a human donor in good health. Some libraries in this study had Jurkat cell RNA spiked in. CDR3s include the opening cysteine and the closing phenylalanine or tryptophan. A D gene is named only where the DNA matches it firmly. The size entry is marked missing in some rows and otherwise reads once, few, many or a size class.

clone_size	v_call	d_call	j_call	cdr3_nt	cdr3_aa
many	TRBV24-1	.	TRBJ2-2	TGTGCCACCAGTGATTATAACACCGGGGAGCTGTTTTTT	CATSDYNTGELFF
many	TRBV4-1	.	TRBJ1-5	TGCGCCAGCAGCCCTGGGACCACGGGGCAGCCCCAGCATTTT	CASSPGTTGQPQHF
many	TRBV20-1	.	TRBJ2-7	TGCAGTGCTACCAGGGGGGCCGACAGCTCCTACGAGCAGTACTTC	CSATRGADSSYEQYF
many	TRBV5-1	.	TRBJ2-1	TGCGCCAGCAGGTCGGATAGCAGTGAGCAGTTCTTC	CASRSDSSEQFF
many	TRBV7-9	TRBD2	TRBJ2-3	TGTGCCAGCAGCCCCGGCGTTAGCGGGAGGACAGATACGCAGTATTTT	CASSPGVSGRTDTQYF
.	TRBV3-1	.	TRBJ2-1	TGTGCCAGCAGCCAAGTAAGCTCTAGCGTTTGGAATGAGCAGTTCTTC	CASSQVSSSVWNEQFF
.	TRBV11-3	TRBD2	TRBJ2-1	TGTGCCAGCAGCTTATCCGGTGTGACGATTAGCGGGAGTGAGCAGTTCTTC	CASSLSGVTISGSEQFF
few	TRBV27	TRBD2	TRBJ2-1	TGTGCCAGCAGTTTAGGGGGTATTAGCGGGATTGTTAATGAGCAGTTCTTC	CASSLGGISGIVNEQFF
many	TRBV2	TRBD1	TRBJ1-2	TGTGCCAGCAGCCCGGGACAGATAAAATATGGCTACACCTTC	CASSPGQIKYGYTF
.	TRBV5-1	TRBD2	TRBJ2-3	TGCGCCAGTAGCCACAGTCCAGCGGGAGATTTCACAGATACGCAGTATTTT	CASSHSPAGDFTDTQYF
many	TRBV11-2	.	TRBJ2-3	TGTGCCAGCAGCTTAGCCGGCTACCCTGATACGCAGTATTTT	CASSLAGYPDTQYF
.	TRBV19	TRBD1	TRBJ2-2	TGTGCCAGTAGTCCCCTGGACAGGGCGAACACCGGGGAGCTGTTTTTT	CASSPLDRANTGELFF
many	TRBV29-1	.	TRBJ2-1	TGCAGCGTTGAAGACGGGGACATGGGATCGGGTGAGCAGTTCTTC	CSVEDGDMGSGEQFF
many	TRBV6-5	.	TRBJ2-5	TGTGCCAGCAGTTACAAAGGGGCTGAGACCCAGTACTTC	CASSYKGAETQYF
many	TRBV12-3/TRBV12-4	TRBD2	TRBJ2-3	TGTGCCAGCAGTTTGGGGCTAGCGGGGACGGGGTGGGCAGATACGCAGTATTTT	CASSLGLAGTGWADTQYF
many	TRBV10-2	TRBD1	TRBJ1-6	TGCGCCACCCAGGACAGGGCAAATTCACCCCTCCACTTT	CATQDRANSPLHF
many	TRBV29-1	.	TRBJ1-2	TGCAGCGTTGAAGAGGAATCCAACTATGGCTACACCTTC	CSVEEESNYGYTF
many	TRBV20-1	.	TRBJ2-7	TGCAGTGCTAGGAGGGGGGAGCCCGAGCAGTACTTC	CSARRGEPEQYF
many	TRBV20-1	TRBD2	TRBJ2-1	TGCAGTGCTAGCGGGGGACTAGCTGGCGATGAGCAGTTCTTC	CSASGGLAGDEQFF
many	TRBV6-6	.	TRBJ1-2	TGTGCCAGCAGTTACTCGAGACAGTATGGCTACACCTTC	CASSYSRQYGYTF
many	TRBV27	.	TRBJ1-5	TGTGCCAGCAGTGGACAGTCAGGTCAGCCCCAGCATTTT	CASSGQSGQPQHF
few	TRBV27	.	TRBJ2-7	TGTGCCAGCAGTTTAGGGGGAGTGGGCGAGCAGTACTTC	CASSLGGVGEQYF
many	TRBV15	.	TRBJ2-1	TGTGCCACCAACGCGTACAATGAGCAGTTCTTC	CATNAYNEQFF
many	TRBV5-6	TRBD1	TRBJ1-2	TGTGCCAGCAGCTCGCCGGACAGGGACTATGGCTACACCTTC	CASSSPDRDYGYTF
.	TRBV2	.	TRBJ2-7	TGTGCCAGCTCCGAGCAGGGTTGGTGGTACGAGCAGTACTTC	CASSEQGWWYEQYF
many	TRBV4-1	TRBD2	TRBJ2-3	TGCGCCAGCAGCCAAGACATAGCGGGCGGTAGCACAGATACGCAGTATTTT	CASSQDIAGGSTDTQYF
many	TRBV12-3/TRBV12-4	.	TRBJ1-1	TGTGCCAGCAGTCTGGCGGACACTGAAGCTTTCTTT	CASSLADTEAFF
many	TRBV9	.	TRBJ2-2	TGTGCCAGCAGCTGGAACACCGGGGAGCTGTTTTTT	CASSWNTGELFF
many	TRBV12-3/TRBV12-4	.	TRBJ1-5	TGTGCCAGCAGTCCATCGGACGGCTATAGCAATCAGCCCCAGCATTTT	CASSPSDGYSNQPQHF
many	TRBV5-6	.	TRBJ2-3	TGTGCCAGCAGCTTGGGGAAAATAGCGGAAGCGACAGATACGCAGTATTTT	CASSLGKIAEATDTQYF
many	TRBV28	.	TRBJ1-2	TGTGCCAGCAGTTTAGTTAGTACGAACTATGGCTACACCTTC	CASSLVSTNYGYTF
.	TRBV12-3/TRBV12-4	TRBD2	TRBJ2-1	TGTGCCAGCAGTTTTCTTCTAGCGGGGGGGCAAAATGAGCAGTTCTTC	CASSFLLAGGQNEQFF
many	TRBV2	.	TRBJ1-5	TGTGCCAGCAGTGAAATGGATCAGCCCCAGCATTTT	CASSEMDQPQHF
many	TRBV9	.	TRBJ1-3	TGTGCCAGCAGCCAAATCCAGGGGTCTGGAAACACCATATATTTT	CASSQIQGSGNTIYF
.	TRBV6-5	.	TRBJ2-5	TGTGCCAGCAGTCGTCTTTGGGACGACGGTTCGGAGACCCAGTACTTC	CASSRLWDDGSETQYF
many	TRBV6-6	TRBD1	TRBJ2-4	TGTGCCAGCAGCACAACAGGGGGGTTAGCCAAAAACATTCAGTACTTC	CASSTTGGLAKNIQYF
few	TRBV20-1	.	TRBJ2-5	TGCAGTGTCTGGAAACCAGAGTACCAAGAGACCCAGTACTTC	CSVWKPEYQETQYF
.	TRBV7-6	TRBD1	TRBJ2-7	TGTGCCAGCAGCGAGATCGCCCCACAGGGGGATCACGAGCAGTACTTC	CASSEIAPQGDHEQYF
.	TRBV7-9	TRBD2	TRBJ2-3	TGTGCCAGCAGCTTAGTGAGTAGCGGGGGATCAGATACGCAGTATTTT	CASSLVSSGGSDTQYF
many	TRBV29-1	.	TRBJ2-4	TGCAGCGTCCTAGCCAAAAACATTCAGTACTTC	CSVLAKNIQYF
many	TRBV7-9	TRBD2	TRBJ2-7	TGTGCCAGCAGCTTCAGCAGTAGCGGGTACGAGCAGTACTTC	CASSFSSSGYEQYF
many	TRBV6-5	.	TRBJ1-1	TGTGCCAGCAGTTACCCCACGTCCGGGCCGGGACTGGTTTATTTGGCTGAAGCTTTCTTT	CASSYPTSGPGLVYLAEAFF
many	TRBV29-1	TRBD2	TRBJ2-1	TGCAGCGAGAAGACTAGCGGGAACACTGTGCAGTTCTTC	CSEKTSGNTVQFF
many	TRBV27	TRBD2	TRBJ2-1	TGTGCCAGCAGTTTGACTAGCGGGGCCGATGAGCAGTTCTTC	CASSLTSGADEQFF
many	TRBV6-5	.	TRBJ2-7	TGTGCCAGCAGTTACTCTTGGGGGCTTGAGCAGTACTTC	CASSYSWGLEQYF